Listed below are T cell receptor beta chains from one sample, sequenced in a study of cytomegalovirus exposure and HLA in healthy donors. TCRdb's copy holds only in-frame clones and misses some; the assay was immunoSEQ multiplex PCR. The table lists around 70,000 clones, 74% of them singletons. The sequencing sample was made of PBMCs. These receptors originate from a human donor in good health. The conserved cysteine and the conserved F or W are not part of the CDR3 here. Only part of the rows carry a size: once, few, many, or a class if the clone is expanded.

>TRBV4-2|TRBJ1-5|.
ASSQDHRGVQPQH
>TRBV30|TRBJ2-7|.
AWSVWTGVRNEQY
>TRBV11-2|TRBJ2-2|.
ASSFGDTGELF
>TRBV6-1|TRBJ1-1|.
AGRQWTAEAF
>TRBV7-9|TRBJ1-1|.
ASSFRDSTEAF
>TRBV11-3|TRBJ1-1|.
ASRLTGFTEAF
>TRBV12-1|TRBJ1-5|.
ASSSTGYHQPQH
>TRBV6-1|TRBJ1-1|few
ASRVGRTEAF
>TRBV30|TRBJ2-3|.
AWKAGTTDTQY
>TRBV27|TRBJ2-1|.
ASSQGLAGYAYNEQF
>TRBV11-3|TRBJ1-1|once
ASSRKQGATEAF
>TRBV11-1|.|.
ASSLEQGGTYEQY
>TRBV5-1|TRBJ1-4|.
ASSVGTGGEKLF
>TRBV5-1|TRBJ1-2|.
ASSLRADSYGYT
>TRBV9|TRBJ2-3|few
ASSVEAGSDTQY
>TRBV4-2|TRBJ2-3|once
ASSPGGGGADTQY
>TRBV27|TRBJ2-1|.
ASKSSGPIREQF
>TRBV6-1|.|.
ASSERSSYEQY
>TRBV30|TRBJ2-7|.
AWSTGTTYEQY
>TRBV5-6|TRBJ2-7|few
ASSSRHYEQY
>TRBV19|TRBJ2-7|few
ASSIGGTSTYEQY
>TRBV18|TRBJ2-7|few
ASSPRDRGYEQY
>TRBV28|TRBJ1-5|.
ASRPGDSKQPQH
>TRBV9|TRBJ1-1|few
ASSATGGEAF
>TRBV5-1|TRBJ2-7|.
ASSSSGKYEQY
>TRBV7-7|TRBJ2-1|few
ASSSDSGNYNEQF
>TRBV6-5|TRBJ1-4|.
ASSDRGVSEKLF
>TRBV7-2|TRBJ1-3|.
ASSLAWTGRANTVY
>TRBV4-2|TRBJ2-1|few
ASSQGRTGGPVGEQF
>TRBV30|TRBJ2-7|.
AWSSPGVEQY
>TRBV4-1|TRBJ2-3|once
ASSQGSGTSGFLDTQY
>TRBV7-8|TRBJ1-3|.
ASSLGTSRGNTIY
>TRBV6-1|TRBJ1-5|.
ASSGPGNSNQPQH
>TRBV6-6|TRBJ1-1|.
ASSYSAGNTEAF
>TRBV5-5|TRBJ1-4|few
ASTTARKGPTNEKLF
>TRBV19|TRBJ2-1|.
ASSILGLAGTSTYNEQF
>TRBV2|TRBJ1-3|.
ASRGGQGPLGGNTIY
>TRBV10-3|TRBJ2-3|.
AISSGASTDTQY
>TRBV28|TRBJ2-1|.
ASSFPALAGEQF
>TRBV6-1|TRBJ2-6|few
ASTDGDSGANVLT
>TRBV30|TRBJ1-4|.
AWSVGRVGEKLF
>TRBV25-1|TRBJ1-1|.
ASRGPNTEAF
>TRBV6-6|TRBJ1-2|.
ASSYGQAAYGYT
>TRBV6-1|TRBJ2-1|.
ASSLDSLYNEQF
>TRBV6-1|TRBJ1-2|.
ASSEGVGQGNYGYT
>TRBV19|TRBJ1-4|.
ASSILAANEKLF
>TRBV6-5|TRBJ2-5|.
ASSYQWAGTQY
>TRBV11-2|TRBJ1-1|.
ASSPRAGMNTEAF
>TRBV5-6|TRBJ1-5|.
ASSLYSNQPQH
>TRBV7-9|TRBJ2-5|.
ASSQGLETQY
>TRBV6-4|TRBJ1-4|.
ASSETPTNEKLF